This TCR delta chain was captured in a study of γδ T cells in repeated Plasmodium falciparum infection. Looking at the study overall: Malian children with intense seasonal malaria exposure were compared with matched Australian children.

Vgamma9/Vdelta2+ and Vdelta2-negative gammadelta T cells were flow-sorted from PBMC for bulk sequencing. Germline CDR1 and CDR2: TSWWSYY and QGS. CDR3 length equals 22 residues. Trimming at V came to 4 bases and at J to 3 bases, leaving 27 bases not matched to a gene. TCRdb re-called clones from the multiplex PCR reads via CATT. The data contain about 57,000 delta-chain clones, around 1.8% of them singletons. This clone was seen ten or more times. Antigen: not known. The study, taken as a whole, reports: Compared with Australian children, Malian Vdelta2-negative repertoires seemed more clonal, less diverse, less shared.

The sample was gamma-delta T cells from blood. This sequence originates from a pool of human donors (malaria-infected and uninfected, not separated). J is TRDJ1 and V is TRDV1, with 9 bases identical to TRDD2. CDR3 in DNA: TGTGCTCTTGGGGGACCTTCCTACGTCGTAGTACTGGGGAGGGGGGCACCCGATAAACTCATCTTT. Residues: CALGGPSYVVVLGRGAPDKLIF.